The 10 T cell receptor beta chains listed next were all sequenced from one sample in a study of T-cell memory formation after mild COVID-19. TCRdb itself ran the 5' RACE reads through MiXCR, one entry per CDR3 protein. The sample lists about 140,000 distinct CDR3 sequences, roughly 15% occurring once. The sequenced sample consisted of PBMCs or a T cell subset sorted from them (not recorded which). The receptors stem from an adult woman who had mild COVID-19 (a few samples of this study predate the infection). Cell type and time point are not known.

V gene TRBV25-1 combines with J gene TRBJ1-5; D is unclear. CDR3 size: 13 residues. The V gene lost 1 base and the J gene lost 7 bases, with 8 bases spanning the gap. The germline gives CDR1 MGHDK, CDR2 SYGVNS. The chain's CDR3 is CASSEFDQQPQHF. The CDR3 DNA reads TGTGCCAGCAGTGAATTTGACCAGCAGCCCCAGCATTTT.

This rearrangement joins TRBV12-3 or TRBV12-4 to TRBJ2-5; no definite D call. This CDR3 has 14 residues. The V gene lost 4 bases and the J gene lost 4 bases, with 13 bases spanning the gap. The CDR3 reads CASSSRHLRETQYF. The CDR3 nucleotides are TGTGCCAGCAGTTCAAGACACTTACGAGAGACCCAGTACTTC.

A word on this clonotype: An end of the junction differs from the germline gene, which may be a read error. The gene calls are TRBV2 and TRBJ2-3, with a tentative D call TRBD1 (6 bases). Germline lookup yields CDR1 SNHLY and CDR2 FYNNEI. The CDR3 spans 15 residues. The CDR3, as DNA: TGTGCCGGCAGGAACAGGGCGTGGGGCACAGATACGCAGTATTTT. The encoded protein is CAGRNRAWGTDTQYF.

The chain carries TRBV10-3 and TRBJ2-1; maybe TRBD2 (6 bases). V was clipped by 4 bases and J by 8 bases, with 12 bases between them. The CDR3 loop spans 13 amino acids. Germline CDR1 is ENHRY and CDR2 is SYGVKD. CDR3 sequence reads: CAISAFGGDEQFF. CDR3 nucleotides: TGTGCCATCAGTGCCTTCGGAGGGGATGAGCAGTTCTTC.

This clonotype was detected a few times. This chain joins TRBV18 and TRBJ2-6; D is unclear. Germline CDR1 is KGHSH and CDR2 is LQKENI. V gave up 3 bases and J gave up 4 bases, with 7 bases separating them. The CDR3 is 14 residues long. The DNA for the CDR3 is TGTGCCAGCTCACCGGTGGACGGGGCCAACGTCCTGACTTTC. Its translation: CASSPVDGANVLTF.

This clonotype appeared a few times. The rearrangement joins TRBV5-1 to TRBJ2-2; 10 nucleotides line up with TRBD2. With V trimmed by 0 bases and J by 3 bases, 2 bases remained unmatched. This CDR3 has 16 residues. The germline V gene has CDR1 SGHRS and CDR2 YFSETQ. In DNA, the CDR3 is TGCGCCAGCAGCTTGGCCGGGACTAGCGACACCGGGGAGCTGTTTTTT. It translates to CASSLAGTSDTGELFF.

The rearrangement links TRBV10-3 to TRBJ2-2; 7 bases fit TRBD1. V was clipped by 10 bases and J by 4 bases; unmatched bases: 9. Per germline, CDR1 ENHRY and CDR2 SYGVKD. This CDR3 is built from 14 residues. CDR3 in amino acids: CATGRDSGTGELFF. CDR3 sequence (DNA): TGTGCCACCGGAAGGGACAGCGGCACCGGGGAGCTGTTTTTT.

This clonotype was observed at least ten times. V is TRBV7-6 and J is TRBJ1-5; TRBD1 aligns across 7 bases. V shed 5 bases and J 1 base; nucleotides not matched to a gene: 5. This CDR3 has 15 residues. Germline CDR1 is SGHVS and CDR2 is FNYEAQ. The CDR3 sequence is CASSAQGGSNQPQHF. The CDR3 nucleotides are TGTGCCAGCAGCGCGCAGGGGGGGAGCAATCAGCCCCAGCATTTT.

This clonotype was counted only a few times. The V gene is TRBV29-1, the J gene TRBJ2-3; tentative D call: TRBD1 (6 bases). The V end lost 3 bases, the J end lost 1 base, and 17 bases lay between the germline ends. The CDR3 covers 16 residues. Germline assignment: CDR1 SQVTM and CDR2 ANQGSEA. The DNA of the CDR3 is TGCAGCGTTGAGCCCCGCAGGGGACCTGGCACAGATACGCAGTATTTT. Amino acid sequence: CSVEPRRGPGTDTQYF.

In its sample, this clonotype was seen many times. The chain links TRBV6-5 to TRBJ2-5; D is possibly TRBD2 (5 bases). Germline CDR1 is MNHEY and CDR2 is SVGAGI. Trimming removed 6 bases at V and 2 bases at J, with 13 bases between. The CDR3 loop spans 14 amino acids. The CDR3, as DNA: TGTGCCAGCAGAGGACTCAGGAGTCAAGAGACCCAGTACTTC. It codes for CASRGLRSQETQYF.